This record covers a single T cell receptor (beta chain). Its antigen remains undetermined. Base qualities are not at hand, and no much larger clone is one base apart. V is shortened by 2 bases, J by 1 base, and the region joining them spans 10 bases. There are 15 amino acids in the CDR3, from cysteine to phenylalanine inclusive. Only the CDR3 region is kept as DNA, spanning 45 bases read in frame from base 1. CDR1 and CDR2, looked up from the germline V gene, are MNHEY and SVGAGI. The donors were healthy, HIV-negative adults who had no recently reported acute infections or vaccinations. Only Caucasian adults living in Nashville, Tennessee, USA were represented among the donors. CD4+ T cells were enriched through magnetic negative selection, after which naive cells were positively selected on CD45RA and the remaining negative fraction served as the memory subset. Blood was obtained by leukapheresis, after which PBMCs were separated by Ficoll-Histopaque density gradient centrifugation and cryopreserved in liquid nitrogen vapor phase. Purity and quantity of every magnetically sorted T cell population were checked by analytical flow cytometry. Each sorted fraction had its genomic DNA isolated and then quantified by UV absorbance on a Nanodrop 2000c.

Using the deep immunoSEQ assay, multiplex PCR amplified TCR CDR3 regions from genomic DNA. Extracted genomic DNA from each cell subset was spread evenly across all wells of several immunoSEQ 96-well plates, with each plate serving as a replicate. For sorted subsets, about 200 ng genomic DNA, equal to 30,000 or so T cell genomes, was loaded into each replicate PCR. Purified libraries were quantified with a Qubit 3.0 fluorometer, sized on a Bioanalyzer 2100, and re-quantified with the KAPA Library Quantification kit. Each immunoSEQ 96-well plate was sequenced on its own single-read 150-cycle Illumina NextSeq 550 flow cell. From the authors' description of their analysis: Because the immunoSEQ output included only junctional sequences and no quality scores, the filtering could not be the same as the filtering used for full-length reads. To assign V/J genes and CDR3, sequences were annotated using PyIR, a Python wrapper for IgBLAST v1.9, with IMGT germline references. Reads with weak V/J assignments (E-value above 1e-6), missing CDR3, stop codons, out-of-frame junctions, or ambiguous translated residues were removed. V3J clonotypes were defined as sequences sharing the same inferred V gene, J gene, and CDR3 amino acid sequence. Percentage overlap between repertoires was calculated by dividing the number of shared unique clonotypes by the size of the smaller repertoire. Repertoire richness was assessed with RTK rarefaction, the Chao1 estimator, and Recon v2.1 estimates of unobserved clonotypes. For all TCRbeta clonotypes obtained by the gDNA method from a handful of donors, generation probabilities were computed with OLGA. In its TCRdb copy, this immuneACCESS table keeps in-frame sequences only and misses some clones. Where compared with another copy, unresolved V genes explain less than half of these, and the others have no known cause. D and trimming were read from the DNA, whereas the V and J calls and clone size are those reported in that table. This sample lists over a million clones; roughly 96% were detected once. Of the sample, 1% to 1.5% falls within the top ten clones.

The data stem from a study of shared clonotypes between healthy human individuals (TCRdb year 2020). Study-wide context: The cohort comprised a couple of women and a few men aged 18 to 49 years. Each donor's leukapheresis produced roughly between roughly 0.85 and 10 billion PBMCs. Different laboratories and diverse techniques were used to prepare libraries and sequence TCR repertoires, to increase sequencing depth and limit assay-specific biases. To estimate repertoire size and how much clonotypes are shared between individuals, the study performed deep sequencing of blood TCR repertoires from 4 to 6 healthy adults. For each donor, three plates each were used for CD4 naive and CD4 memory, two plates were used for CD8 naive, and one plate was used for CD8 memory.

Overall results and qualifications from the work: Compared with non-shared clonotypes, the clonotypes found in all four sorted-subset donors had higher generation probabilities. Pairwise subsampling indicated that sequencing depth was expected to affect the degree of clonotype sharing among donors. Because the study included only a small number of donors, the genetic and exposure-history diversity represented was limited. Sampling was restricted to blood, and TCR repertoires in tissue are likely to differ from TCR repertoires in blood. Estimated clonotype richness was generally larger for naive than for memory subsets. Rarefaction of sorted-subset datasets indicated incomplete sequencing despite the large sequencing depth. Across a handful of donors, roughly 5% of naive CD4, around 3.3% of naive CD8, about 2.3% of memory CD4, and approximately 0.42% of memory CD8 clonotypes were shared.

The material sequenced was naive CD4+ T cells sorted from blood. The intended sense of this specimen's cell subset or site label: CD45RA+ positively selected. The TCR comes from a man aged 25-45 years in good health. The V gene is TRBV6-5 and the J gene is TRBJ2-3, with no confidently assigned D gene. The CDR3 region: CASSYIGGGTDTQYF. The sequenced DNA is TGTGCCAGCAGTTACATAGGTGGGGGCACAGATACGCAGTATTTT.